Detailed here is one TCR beta chain. Profiling relied on immunoSEQ multiplex PCR, and the TCRdb table lists in-frame clones only, not all of them. The table has roughly 79,000 clones, approximately 90% seen once; the top ten hold approximately 6.4%. CDR1 is GTSNPN and CDR2 is SVGIG in the germline V gene (reference sequence). This CDR3 contains 14 residues. V lost 0 bases and J 0 bases, leaving 8 bases between the germline ends. The data belong to a study of blood T cell repertoires in COVID-19. Study overall: The United States, Italy and Spain supplied acute and convalescent COVID-19 samples. T cells, B-cell-depleted T cells, or PBMCs supplied cDNA or gDNA.

This receptor was identified in a woman aged 50 to 60 with acute or convalescent COVID-19. What was sequenced was peripheral blood. The J gene is TRBJ1-1, the V gene TRBV30; D remains ambiguous. The CDR3 protein is CAWSVRSMNTEAFF. The CDR3 nucleotides are TGTGCCTGGAGTGTCCGGAGCATGAACACTGAAGCTTTCTTT.